A selection of T cell receptor beta chains follows, all from one sample in a study of OX40 agonist ivuxolimab in advanced cancers. Sequencing was performed with immunoSEQ multiplex PCR; in TCRdb, only in-frame clones are kept and a portion is missing. The repertoire holds tens of thousands of clones, with around 80% as singletons. Specimen: CD4+ or CD8+ T cells sorted from blood, collected in a trial of the OX40 agonist ivuxolimab. These receptors were collected from an adult with an advanced solid tumor such as melanoma, head and neck, liver or kidney cancer. Each CDR3 is given with its conserved first and last residue. A D gene is named only where the DNA matches it firmly. A clone size is listed for some rows: how often the clone was seen (once, few, many), or a class if it is expanded.

j_gene: TRBJ2-6
v_gene: TRBV30
abundance: few
d_gene: NA
CDR3nt: TGTGCCTCGGGTGCCGGCTCCGGGGCCAACGTCCTGACTTTC
CDR3aa: CASGAGSGANVLTF

j_gene: TRBJ2-5
v_gene: TRBV28
abundance: NA
d_gene: TRBD2
CDR3nt: TGTGCCAGCGGACTAGCGGGAGGCGGAGAGACCCAGTACTTC
CDR3aa: CASGLAGGGETQYF

j_gene: TRBJ2-3
v_gene: TRBV6-1
abundance: NA
d_gene: NA
CDR3nt: TGTGCCAGCAGCACTTCATTGACTAGCACAGATACGCAGTATTTT
CDR3aa: CASSTSLTSTDTQYF

j_gene: TRBJ2-3
v_gene: TRBV5-1
abundance: NA
d_gene: NA
CDR3nt: TGCGCCAGCAGCTTGGTTAGGGGCACAGATACGCAGTATTTT
CDR3aa: CASSLVRGTDTQYF

j_gene: TRBJ2-7
v_gene: TRBV2
abundance: NA
d_gene: NA
CDR3nt: TGTGCCAGCAGCGCCGTCTACAGCTCCTACGAGCAGTACTTC
CDR3aa: CASSAVYSSYEQYF

j_gene: TRBJ2-7
v_gene: TRBV5-1
abundance: NA
d_gene: TRBD1
CDR3nt: TGCGCCAGCAGCTTCCGGGACAGGGGAACCTACGAGCAGTACTTC
CDR3aa: CASSFRDRGTYEQYF

j_gene: TRBJ1-1
v_gene: TRBV7-9
abundance: NA
d_gene: TRBD1
CDR3nt: TGTGCCAGCAGCACCAGGGGGCGATTTGGGATGAACACTGAAGCTTTCTTT
CDR3aa: CASSTRGRFGMNTEAFF

j_gene: TRBJ2-7
v_gene: TRBV10-1
abundance: NA
d_gene: NA
CDR3nt: TGCGCCAGCAGTGACAGATACTACGAGCAGTACTTC
CDR3aa: CASSDRYYEQYF

j_gene: TRBJ2-3
v_gene: TRBV19
abundance: NA
d_gene: TRBD2
CDR3nt: TGTGCCAGTAGTCCCCTGGCGGGGGGGCCAACAGATACGCAGTATTTT
CDR3aa: CASSPLAGGPTDTQYF

j_gene: TRBJ2-5
v_gene: TRBV18
abundance: NA
d_gene: NA
CDR3nt: TGTGCCAGCTCTCCGGGCCTGGGACAAGAGACCCAGTACTTC
CDR3aa: CASSPGLGQETQYF

j_gene: TRBJ1-3
v_gene: TRBV5-8
abundance: NA
d_gene: NA
CDR3nt: TGTGCCAGCAGCTTGGACGGTGCCTCTGGAAACACCATATATTTT
CDR3aa: CASSLDGASGNTIYF

j_gene: TRBJ2-5
v_gene: TRBV5-5
abundance: NA
d_gene: NA
CDR3nt: TGTGCCAGCAGCTCCGCTGATCGGTGGCAAGAGACCCAGTACTTC
CDR3aa: CASSSADRWQETQYF

j_gene: TRBJ2-2
v_gene: TRBV7-7
abundance: NA
d_gene: NA
CDR3nt: TGTGCTAGCAGCTTAGTGGAGGGGGCCGCCGGGGAGCTGTTTTTT
CDR3aa: CASSLVEGAAGELFF